Listed here is a single TCR beta chain. No antigen is known for it. The sample is drawn from a study of long-term antiretroviral therapy in people with HIV. Whole-study findings and limits: Relative to transplant donor controls, diversity remained lower despite increasing after ART. Collection of the blood, which took place between about 2004 and 2018, possibly occurred under older ART regimens. The clones with expansion before ART were dominant in the repertoire at all time points. Relative to control repertoires, HIV repertoires exhibited narrower CDR3 length ranges.

The CDR3 spans 14 residues. Looked up from germline, CDR1 is GTSNPN and CDR2 is SVGIG (reference sequence). The J segment lost 3 bases and the V segment lost 2 bases, leaving 4 bases of the junction unmatched. Researchers report immunoSEQ v3.0 was run at survey level. Clones were sequenced by immunoSEQ multiplex PCR, and TCRdb holds only the in-frame ones, with some missing. The sample lists more than 15,000 clones, 91% seen once, with over 10% in the top ten. The gene calls are TRBV30 and TRBJ2-5; the match to TRBD1 covers 9 bases. This sample comprised unsorted PBMCs, obtained 0.6 years after starting antiretroviral therapy. The TCR comes from a woman in her forties with HIV. DNA for the CDR3: TGTGCCTGGAGTCCGGGACAGGGCAAAGAGACCCAGTACTTC. Translating it yields CAWSPGQGKETQYF.